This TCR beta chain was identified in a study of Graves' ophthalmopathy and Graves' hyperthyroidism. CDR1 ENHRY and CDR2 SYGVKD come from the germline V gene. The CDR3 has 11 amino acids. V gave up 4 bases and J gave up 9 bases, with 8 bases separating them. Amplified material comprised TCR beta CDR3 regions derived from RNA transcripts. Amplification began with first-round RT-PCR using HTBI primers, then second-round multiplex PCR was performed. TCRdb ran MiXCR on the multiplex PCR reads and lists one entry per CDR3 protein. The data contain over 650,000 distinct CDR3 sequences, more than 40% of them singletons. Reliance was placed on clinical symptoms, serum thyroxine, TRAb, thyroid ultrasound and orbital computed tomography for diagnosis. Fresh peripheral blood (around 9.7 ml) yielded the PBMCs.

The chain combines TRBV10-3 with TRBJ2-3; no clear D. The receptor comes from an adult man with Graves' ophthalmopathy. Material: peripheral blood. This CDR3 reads CAISGVGTQYF. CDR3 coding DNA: TGTGCCATCAGTGGGGTGGGAACGCAGTATTTT.